The subject of this entry is one TCR beta chain. The target antigen is unknown. One end of the junction is discordant with germline, which a read error may explain. The CDR3 spans 14 residues. The germline CDR1 and CDR2 sequences are SSHAT and FNYEAQ (reference sequence). This specimen comes from a study of long-term antiretroviral therapy in people with HIV. Notes on the study in general: Subsequent to ART, diversity was augmented yet persisted below that of transplant donor controls. Pre-ART expanded clones dominated the repertoire at every time point.

Donors each had at least one pre-ART PBMC sample and at least two post-ART ones. Before DNA extraction, roughly 0.95-10 million cryopreserved PBMC were held in the samples. Run at survey level, the immunoSEQ assay was version v3.0. Some clones are missing from TCRdb's copy, which holds only in-frame ones; the method was immunoSEQ multiplex PCR. The sample carries roughly 42,000 clones, about 86% recorded once. The chain carries TRBV7-7 and TRBJ2-5; 7 nucleotides line up with TRBD2. This sequence was found in a woman between 45 and 60 years old with HIV. The source was unsorted PBMCs, collected 1.2 years after starting antiretroviral therapy. DNA for the CDR3: TGTGCTAGCAGCTTCCCGGGGGGACAAGAGACCCAGTACTTC. Protein: CASSFPGGQETQYF.